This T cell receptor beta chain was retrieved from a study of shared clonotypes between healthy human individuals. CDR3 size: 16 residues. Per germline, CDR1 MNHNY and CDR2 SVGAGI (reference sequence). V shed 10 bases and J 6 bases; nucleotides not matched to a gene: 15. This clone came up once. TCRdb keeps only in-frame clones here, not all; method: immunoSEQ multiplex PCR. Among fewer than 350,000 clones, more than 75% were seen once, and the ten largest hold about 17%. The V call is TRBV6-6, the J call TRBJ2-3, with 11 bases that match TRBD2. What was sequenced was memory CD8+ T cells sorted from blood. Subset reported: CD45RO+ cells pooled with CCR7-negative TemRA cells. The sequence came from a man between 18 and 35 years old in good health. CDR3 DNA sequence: TGTGCCACCAACCTCCTGCTAGCGGGGGGTGAGGATACGCAGTATTTT. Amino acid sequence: CATNLLLAGGEDTQYF.